A selection of T cell receptor beta chains follows, all from one sample in a study of blood T cell repertoires in COVID-19. Data came from immunoSEQ multiplex PCR; TCRdb stores just in-frame clones and leaves some out. The sample has about 160,000 clones, 80% to 90% seen once; the top ten hold approximately 2.9%. Sequenced input: peripheral blood. The receptor source for this set is a man aged 60 to 75 with acute or convalescent COVID-19. CDR3s include the opening cysteine and the closing phenylalanine or tryptophan. A D gene is named only where the DNA matches it firmly. Rows may omit the clone size; those that give it use once, few, many or a size class.

J: TRBJ1-6
V: TRBV18
size: .
D: TRBD1
DNA: TGTGCCAGCTCCCAGACCGGGACAGGGGGCTATAATTCACCCCTCCACTTT
CDR3: CASSQTGTGGYNSPLHF

J: TRBJ1-5
V: TRBV5-4
size: few
D: .
DNA: TGTGCCAGCAGCTTGGGTGTTCGGCAGCCCCAGCATTTT
CDR3: CASSLGVRQPQHF

J: TRBJ1-4
V: TRBV7-9
size: once
D: .
DNA: TGTGCCAGCAGCTTGGGGGACAATCCACTGTTTTTT
CDR3: CASSLGDNPLFF

J: TRBJ2-3
V: TRBV11-2
size: .
D: .
DNA: TGTGCCAGCAGCTTAGGGAGCAAGGTACCAGATACGCAGTATTTT
CDR3: CASSLGSKVPDTQYF

J: TRBJ2-5
V: TRBV29-1
size: once
D: .
DNA: TGCAGCGTTTCAATTGCCCAGGGTAACCAAGAGACCCAGTACTTC
CDR3: CSVSIAQGNQETQYF

J: TRBJ1-4
V: TRBV6-5
size: .
D: .
DNA: TGTGCCAGCAGTTTGGGTCGAGGGAGGGCTAATGAAAAACTGTTTTTT
CDR3: CASSLGRGRANEKLFF

J: TRBJ2-2
V: TRBV18
size: .
D: TRBD1
DNA: TGTGCCAGCTCACCGGGACAGGCCGGGGAGCTGTTTTTT
CDR3: CASSPGQAGELFF

J: TRBJ1-3
V: TRBV18
size: .
D: TRBD1
DNA: TGTGCCAGCTCACCGCCGGGGACAGCCTATGGAAACACCATATATTTT
CDR3: CASSPPGTAYGNTIYF

J: TRBJ2-1
V: TRBV7-9
size: .
D: .
DNA: TGTGCCAGCAGCACAAAGGGGAATGAGCAGTTCTTC
CDR3: CASSTKGNEQFF

J: TRBJ2-5
V: TRBV4-3
size: .
D: .
DNA: TGCGCCAGCAGCCCCTCAGGGGCAGAGACCCAGTACTTC
CDR3: CASSPSGAETQYF

J: TRBJ1-2
V: TRBV5-1
size: .
D: .
DNA: TGCGCCAGCAGCTTGGACAGCTACTATGGCTACACCTTC
CDR3: CASSLDSYYGYTF

J: TRBJ2-4
V: TRBV12-3/TRBV12-4
size: .
D: .
DNA: TGTGCCAGCAGTTTGCGGACAATCAGAGGTCAGTACTTC
CDR3: CASSLRTIRGQYF

J: TRBJ2-1
V: TRBV7-8
size: .
D: TRBD2
DNA: TGTGCCAGCAGCTTTTTACTAGCGGGGGGGCCGGGCAATGAGCAGTTCTTC
CDR3: CASSFLLAGGPGNEQFF

J: TRBJ2-6
V: TRBV6-5
size: many
D: TRBD1
DNA: TGTGCCAGCAAGACAGGGGCTGGGGCCAACGTCCTGACTTTC
CDR3: CASKTGAGANVLTF

J: TRBJ1-2
V: TRBV7-5
size: .
D: .
DNA: TGTGCCAGAAGCCATCGACAGGGGACGACGAACTATGGCTACACCTTC
CDR3: CARSHRQGTTNYGYTF

J: TRBJ1-6
V: TRBV9
size: .
D: .
DNA: TGTGCCAGCAGCGTAGTTGCGGAACATTCACCCCTCCACTTT
CDR3: CASSVVAEHSPLHF

J: TRBJ2-1
V: TRBV3-1/TRBV3-2
size: .
D: TRBD1
DNA: TGTGCCAGCAGCCTTAGACAGGGTTCGAGTGAGCAGTTCTTC
CDR3: CASSLRQGSSEQFF

J: TRBJ1-2
V: TRBV3-1/TRBV3-2
size: .
D: .
DNA: TGTGCCAGCAGCCAAGAGCCGGGTTTTAGTGGCTACACCTTC
CDR3: CASSQEPGFSGYTF

J: TRBJ1-1
V: TRBV6-5
size: .
D: TRBD1
DNA: TGTGCCAGCAGTCGGACAGGGAACACTGAAGCTTTCTTT
CDR3: CASSRTGNTEAFF

J: TRBJ1-2
V: TRBV7-8
size: .
D: TRBD1
DNA: TGTGCCAGCAGCTTGGGGACAGGGGGGGCTAACTATGGCTACACCTTC
CDR3: CASSLGTGGANYGYTF

J: TRBJ1-2
V: TRBV19
size: .
D: TRBD1
DNA: TGTGCCAGTAACAGGGGAAACTATGGCTACACCTTC
CDR3: CASNRGNYGYTF

J: TRBJ1-4
V: TRBV4-1
size: once
D: TRBD1
DNA: TGCGCCAGCAGCCAGACAGGGCCAACTAATGAAAAACTGTTTTTT
CDR3: CASSQTGPTNEKLFF

J: TRBJ2-3
V: TRBV5-1
size: .
D: .
DNA: TGCGCCAGCAGCCTTACTAGCACAGATACGCAGTATTTT
CDR3: CASSLTSTDTQYF

J: TRBJ2-2
V: TRBV7-2
size: .
D: TRBD1
DNA: TGTGCCAGCAGCAAAACTGGGACAGCTATTTCCGGGGAGCTGTTTTTT
CDR3: CASSKTGTAISGELFF

J: TRBJ2-3
V: TRBV19
size: .
D: .
DNA: TGTGCCAGTAGTATACGCGGATCTAGCACAGATACGCAGTATTTT
CDR3: CASSIRGSSTDTQYF

J: TRBJ2-5
V: TRBV5-1
size: .
D: .
DNA: TGCGCCAGCAGCTTGGCCGGTCAGGGGGAGACCCAGTACTTC
CDR3: CASSLAGQGETQYF

J: TRBJ1-3
V: TRBV7-9
size: .
D: TRBD1
DNA: TGTGCCAGCAGCTTAGAATTCCAGGGGGGCAACACCATATATTTT
CDR3: CASSLEFQGGNTIYF

J: TRBJ2-5
V: TRBV7-9
size: .
D: TRBD1
DNA: TGTGCCAGCAGCTTATTCCAGGGGGCCATCGGGGGGACCCAGTACTTC
CDR3: CASSLFQGAIGGTQYF

J: TRBJ2-1
V: TRBV15
size: .
D: .
DNA: TGTGCCACCAGCAGGGCTGCTCGGGACAATGAGCAGTTCTTC
CDR3: CATSRAARDNEQFF

J: TRBJ2-1
V: TRBV24-1
size: .
D: TRBD2
DNA: TGTGCCACCAGTGATTTCCAGCGGGGGCCTGGTAATGAGCAGTTCTTC
CDR3: CATSDFQRGPGNEQFF

J: TRBJ2-1
V: TRBV29-1
size: .
D: TRBD2
DNA: TGCAGCGTCCTAAGCGGACTAGCCCACAATGAGCAGTTCTTC
CDR3: CSVLSGLAHNEQFF

J: TRBJ1-2
V: TRBV2
size: .
D: .
DNA: TGTGCCAGCAGGGCAGGGAACTATGGCTACACCTTC
CDR3: CASRAGNYGYTF

J: TRBJ2-5
V: TRBV27
size: .
D: .
DNA: TGTGCCAGCAGTTTTCAGGTAGGAGAGACCCAGTACTTC
CDR3: CASSFQVGETQYF

J: TRBJ1-4
V: TRBV11-3
size: .
D: .
DNA: TGTGCCAGCAGCTTAGATGCCCCCCCAACAGAGCCCAATGAAAAACTGTTTTTT
CDR3: CASSLDAPPTEPNEKLFF

J: TRBJ1-6
V: TRBV6-5
size: .
D: TRBD1
DNA: TGTGCCAGCACCTACGGGACAGGTGGTTCACCCCTCCACTTT
CDR3: CASTYGTGGSPLHF